Shown below are 13 T cell receptor beta chains from a single sample sequenced in a study of cytomegalovirus exposure and HLA in healthy donors. Clones were read by immunoSEQ multiplex PCR, and TCRdb kept only the in-frame ones, dropping some. The repertoire holds 200,000 or so clones, roughly 88% seen once, with 13% in the top ten. The sequencing sample was made of PBMCs. The receptors were gathered from a woman in her thirties in good health and CMV-seropositive.

The gene calls are TRBV5-1 and TRBJ1-5; the D gene is possibly TRBD1 (6 bases). V lost 5 bases to trimming and J lost 6 bases, with 12 bases between them. The germline gives CDR1 SGHRS, CDR2 YFSETQ. CDR3 length: 13 residues. The CDR3 DNA reads TGCGCCAGCAGATCAGGGGTTGGTCAGCCCCAGCATTTT. This sequence encodes CASRSGVGQPQHF.

The V and J genes are TRBV2 and TRBJ2-1; D unresolved. Trimming removed 1 base from V and 8 bases from J, with 15 bases in between. The CDR3 has 15 amino acids. The germline V gene has CDR1 SNHLY and CDR2 FYNNEI. CDR3 sequence reads: CASSEVWSKHDEQFF. The CDR3 DNA reads as TGTGCCAGCAGTGAAGTATGGAGCAAACACGATGAGCAGTTCTTC.

In its sample, this clone was seen a few times. V is TRBV6-5 and J is TRBJ1-2, with D unclear. There are 13 residues in the CDR3. V was clipped by 5 bases and J by 7 bases, with 14 bases between them. Germline V gene lookup returns CDR1 MNHEY and CDR2 SVGAGI. The DNA for the CDR3 is TGTGCCAGCAGTCCCCCAGGAGGGTTTGGCTACACCTTC. This codes for CASSPPGGFGYTF.

This sequence joins TRBV9 and TRBJ2-3, with 12 bases aligning to TRBD2. CDR1 and CDR2 from the germline V gene are SGDLS and YYNGEE. The CDR3 totals 17 residues. The J segment lost 1 base and the V segment lost 4 bases, leaving 7 bases of the junction unmatched. For the CDR3, the DNA is TGTGCCAGCAGCCCCGCAAGACTAGCGGGGGGCACAGATACGCAGTATTTT. Residues: CASSPARLAGGTDTQYF.

This sequence joins TRBV19 and TRBJ2-1, with D hard to call. Between the trimmed V and J ends, which lost 9 bases and 5 bases, there was a span of 20 bases. The CDR3 consists of 15 residues. The germline V gene has CDR1 LNHDA and CDR2 SQIVND (reference sequence). CDR3 in amino acids: CASCTVHLPNNEQFF. In DNA form, the CDR3 reads TGTGCCAGCTGTACAGTCCACCTACCAAACAATGAGCAGTTCTTC.

This chain connects TRBV5-1 to TRBJ2-5; 7 bases match TRBD2. The CDR3 covers 14 residues. After removal of 4 bases from V and 5 bases from J, the junction contained 8 bases not matched to a gene. CDR1 SGHRS and CDR2 YFSETQ come from the germline V gene. The CDR3 coding sequence is TGCGCCAGCAGCCCTGGACTAGGGTTCGAGACCCAGTACTTC. The encoded protein is CASSPGLGFETQYF.

The chain carries TRBV27 and TRBJ2-5; D unresolved. Looked up from germline, CDR1 is MNHEY and CDR2 is SMNVEV (reference sequence). The V and J ends lost 2 bases and 4 bases respectively, with 14 bases between them. This CDR3 is built from 15 residues. CDR3 protein: CASSLTRLVLETQYF. The CDR3 DNA reads TGTGCCAGCAGTTTAACTCGCCTTGTCTTAGAGACCCAGTACTTC.

Remarks on this clone: Other DNA sequences in the sample encode the same CDR3. The chain links TRBV5-1 to TRBJ2-5, with D possibly matching TRBD1 (5 bases). V was cut by 2 bases and J by 5 bases, with 7 bases left in between. This CDR3 is built from 12 residues. Germline V gene data show CDR1 as SGHRS and CDR2 as YFSETQ. In DNA, the CDR3 is TGCGCCAGCAGCTTAAGGGGCGAGACCCAGTACTTC. Protein product: CASSLRGETQYF.

This chain links TRBV10-1 with TRBJ1-1, with 7 bases that match TRBD1. The junction had 8 bases not matched to a gene; V was cut back by 9 bases and J by 4 bases. The CDR3 has 13 amino acids. Per the germline V gene, CDR1 is WNHNN and CDR2 is SYGVQD (reference sequence). CDR3 in DNA: TGCGCCAGGGTCACAGGGGCCGGCACTGAAGCTTTCTTT. It is translated as CARVTGAGTEAFF.

This sequence joins TRBV29-1 and TRBJ2-1; D not certain. Germline values: CDR1 SQVTM, CDR2 ANQGSEA. Between the trimmed V and J ends, which lost 6 bases and 5 bases, there was a span of 11 bases. This CDR3 contains 12 residues. CDR3 protein: CSVSLANNEQFF. The CDR3 region has the DNA TGCAGCGTCAGTTTGGCCAACAATGAGCAGTTCTTC.

This clone was observed a single time. The V gene is TRBV18, the J gene TRBJ2-3, with TRBD2 matching over 14 bases. Germline loops: CDR1 KGHSH, CDR2 LQKENI. The CDR3 contains 21 residues. The V segment lost 3 bases and the J segment 0 bases; nucleotides outside the gene matches: 14. DNA for the CDR3: TGTGCCAGCTCACCCGGCAGGGGAGGACTAGCGGGGGGCGAGAGCACAGATACGCAGTATTTT. This gives the protein CASSPGRGGLAGGESTDTQYF. Using reference TRBV18 and TRBJ2-3 for the parts outside the CDR3, the full variable domain is NAGVMQNPRHLVRRRGQEARLRCSPMKGHSHVYWYRQLPEEGLKFMVYLQKENIIDESGMPKERFSAEFPKEGPSILRIQQVVRGDSAAYFCASSPGRGGLAGGESTDTQYFGPGTRLTVL.

The chain employs TRBV19 and TRBJ2-3; a weak D match, TRBD2 (6 bases). CDR3 size: 15 residues. From germline, CDR1 is LNHDA and CDR2 SQIVND (reference sequence). V was pared by 1 base and J by 5 bases, with 13 bases between. The CDR3 DNA reads as TGTGCCAGTAGTATAGGAACTAGCCCGGGAGATACGCAGTATTTT. It specifies CASSIGTSPGDTQYF. The full variable domain, rest sourced from reference TRBV19 and TRBJ2-3, is DGGITQSPKYLFRKEGQNVTLSCEQNLNHDAMYWYRQDPGQGLRLIYYSQIVNDFQKGDIAEGYSVSREKKESFPLTVTSAQKNPTAFYLCASSIGTSPGDTQYFGPGTRLTVL.

In this sample, this clone turned up a few times. The chain employs TRBV2 and TRBJ1-2, with TRBD1 as a possible D gene (5 bases). The germline V and J ends were trimmed by 3 bases and 8 bases, with 19 bases remaining between them. The CDR3 consists of 15 residues. Germline values: CDR1 SNHLY, CDR2 FYNNEI. The CDR3 DNA sequence: TGTGCCAGCAGTGACTATGCTTCAGGGATGGGAGGCTACACCTTC. Protein product: CASSDYASGMGGYTF.